Listed below are T cell receptor beta chains from one sample, sequenced in a study of cytomegalovirus exposure and HLA in healthy donors. The table came from immunoSEQ multiplex PCR; TCRdb's copy has only in-frame clones and leaves some out. The sample lists 100,000 or so clones; about three quarters were seen once. The material sequenced was PBMCs. All receptors derive from a man in his forties or fifties in good health and CMV-seronegative. The CDR3 runs from the conserved cysteine through the conserved F or W. The D gene is left open where the match is weak. Clone sizes are given selectively: once, few, many, or a class where the clone is expanded.

J gene	V gene	clone size	D gene	CDR3 protein	CDR3 DNA
TRBJ2-7	TRBV7-9	.	.	CASSLVLEQYF	TGTGCCAGCAGCTTAGTCCTGGAGCAGTACTTC
TRBJ1-1	TRBV6-5	.	TRBD1	CASTPGQANTEAFF	TGTGCCAGCACCCCGGGACAGGCGAACACTGAAGCTTTCTTT
TRBJ1-1	TRBV2	.	.	CASSDAGWAEAFF	TGTGCCAGCAGTGACGCAGGGTGGGCTGAAGCTTTCTTT
TRBJ2-5	TRBV5-1	.	TRBD2	CASSLAGGVGETQYF	TGCGCCAGCAGCTTAGCGGGGGGGGTCGGAGAGACCCAGTACTTC
TRBJ1-5	TRBV4-3	.	TRBD1	CASSQGTGDSNQPQHF	TGCGCCAGCAGCCAAGGGACAGGGGATAGCAATCAGCCCCAGCATTTT
TRBJ2-3	TRBV5-6	.	TRBD2	CASSLAAGVTDTQYF	TGTGCCAGCAGCTTGGCAGCGGGGGTCACAGATACGCAGTATTTT
TRBJ2-1	TRBV6-5	once	.	CASSKGWGTRVEQFF	TGTGCCAGCAGCAAAGGGTGGGGGACTCGTGTTGAGCAGTTCTTC
TRBJ1-5	TRBV5-6	.	TRBD1	CASSYGTAFQPQHF	TGTGCCAGCAGTTACGGGACAGCCTTTCAGCCCCAGCATTTT
TRBJ2-2	TRBV27	.	.	CASSLEPGYTGELFF	TGTGCCAGCAGTTTAGAACCAGGGTACACCGGGGAGCTGTTTTTT
TRBJ1-3	TRBV9	.	.	CASSPGVSGNTIYF	TGTGCCAGCAGTCCCGGGGTTTCTGGAAACACCATATATTTT
TRBJ2-5	TRBV9	.	TRBD2	CASSVGFRGAGGEEETQYF	TGTGCCAGCAGCGTAGGGTTTAGGGGTGCCGGGGGGGAAGAAGAGACCCAGTACTTC
TRBJ2-7	TRBV9	.	TRBD1	CASSPTGGFGYEQYF	TGTGCCAGCAGTCCTACAGGGGGTTTCGGCTACGAGCAGTACTTC
TRBJ2-3	TRBV4-2	.	TRBD2	CASSNSGGGTDTQYF	TGTGCCAGCAGCAATAGCGGGGGGGGCACAGATACGCAGTATTTT
TRBJ2-1	TRBV5-6	few	TRBD2	CASSLVAGGDNEQFF	TGTGCCAGCAGCTTGGTGGCGGGGGGTGACAATGAGCAGTTCTTC
TRBJ1-1	TRBV7-3	.	.	CASSAQGNTEAFF	TGTGCCAGCAGCGCCCAGGGGAACACTGAAGCTTTCTTT
TRBJ2-4	TRBV30	.	TRBD2	CAWSVLLSGRVHF	TGTGCCTGGAGTGTACTTCTTAGCGGGCGCGTCCACTTC
TRBJ1-2	TRBV5-4	once	.	CASSQSGLANYGYTF	TGTGCCAGCAGCCAGAGCGGGCTAGCTAACTATGGCTACACCTTC
TRBJ2-2	TRBV29-1	.	TRBD1	CSAGTASTGELFF	TGCAGCGCCGGGACAGCGTCCACCGGGGAGCTGTTTTTT
TRBJ2-3	TRBV14	.	.	CASSLTRGVTQYF	TGTGCCAGCAGCCTCACCCGGGGAGTTACGCAGTATTTT
TRBJ1-2	TRBV4-1	many	TRBD1	CASSQRTDRGYGYTF	TGCGCCAGCAGCCAACGGACTGACAGGGGCTATGGCTACACCTTC
TRBJ1-2	TRBV7-2	few	TRBD1	CASSRQGEGYTF	TGTGCCAGCAGTCGACAGGGAGAGGGCTACACCTTC
TRBJ2-5	TRBV7-9	few	.	CASSSAGSKETQYF	TGTGCCAGCAGCTCGGCAGGCTCGAAAGAGACCCAGTACTTC